This T cell receptor beta chain was recovered during a study of PD-L1 blockade in urothelial cancer. Across the whole study: Blood underwent analysis 3 weeks (second dose) and 6 weeks after treatment began.

V shed 1 base and J 6 bases; nucleotides not matched to a gene: 7. Germline V gene data show CDR1 as SGHTA and CDR2 as FQGNSA. The CDR3 length is 16 residues. Time point meaning: peripheral blood 6 weeks after treatment start. Every patient provided from 1 to 8 samples, collected pretreatment and on-treatment. Templates that were synthetic TCR analogs were spiked into each PCR. Repertoires were generated with immunoSEQ multiplex PCR, while TCRdb's copy carries only in-frame clones and drops some. The sample lists around 100,000 clones, approximately 89% occurring once. This chain links TRBV7-2 with TRBJ2-5; 11 nucleotides align to TRBD2. The sequence was obtained from a man in his 60s with urothelial cancer. Sequenced here: PBMCs, sampled around atezolizumab (anti-PD-L1) treatment. The CDR3 here is CASSLGSSGGAKTQYF. In DNA, the CDR3 is TGTGCCAGCAGCTTAGGTAGTAGCGGGGGGGCCAAGACCCAGTACTTC. The full variable domain, rest sourced from reference TRBV7-2 and TRBJ2-5, is GAGVSQSPSNKVTEKGKDVELRCDPISGHTALYWYRQSLGQGLEFLIYFQGNSAPDKSGLPSDRFSAERTGGSVSTLTIQRTQQEDSAVYLCASSLGSSGGAKTQYFGPGTRLLVL.